Given below is one T cell receptor beta chain in context. Its antigen is unknown. The record originates from a study of T cells in Graves' hyperthyroidism and ophthalmopathy. Study results and limitations: Ophthalmopathy was model-predicted a median around 6.1 months pre-onset.

Amplified regions were TCR beta CDR3 sequences from RNA transcripts. When the TCR CDR3 underwent first-round RT-PCR, the HTBI primer set was used. Each CDR3 protein gets one entry after TCRdb re-called the multiplex PCR reads with MiXCR. The sample holds about 590,000 distinct CDR3 sequences, 13% to 15% seen once. Germline loops: CDR1 SGHAT, CDR2 FQNNGV. This CDR3 is 18 amino acids long. After removal of 2 bases from V and 7 bases from J, the junction contained 8 bases not matched to a gene. Sequencing input: blood. This chain links TRBV11-2 with TRBJ2-1; 16 bases align to TRBD2. This receptor was taken from a woman aged 18-29 years with Graves' ophthalmopathy. CDR3 sequence: CASSLYTGTSGRGNEQFF. The CDR3, as DNA: TGTGCCAGCAGCTTATACACCGGGACTAGCGGGAGGGGGAATGAGCAGTTCTTC.